The clone carrying this T cell receptor beta chain appeared a few times. Antigen: not known. This entry belongs to a study of T-cell memory formation after mild COVID-19. Study outcomes and limitations: Pre-infection memory harbored some responding clones, suggesting cross-reactive memory joined.

Using constant-segment primers, 5'RACE produced TCR alpha and TCR beta cDNA libraries carrying sample barcodes and UMIs. Each CDR3 protein gets one entry after TCRdb re-called the 5' RACE reads with MiXCR. The sample shows 350,000 to 500,000 distinct CDR3 sequences, less than 25% of them seen only once. The V gene's germline CDR1 is SGHTA and CDR2 FQGTGA. Trimming pared 5 bases from V and 8 bases from J, leaving 16 bases between. CDR3 length equals 14 residues. The J gene is TRBJ2-1, the V gene TRBV7-3; possibly TRBD1 for D (5 bases). Sequenced sample: PBMCs or a T cell subset sorted from them (not recorded which). The source of this sequence is an adult woman who had mild COVID-19 (a few samples of this study predate the infection). Cell type and time point are not known. The CDR3 nucleotides are TGTGCCAGCAGCATGGGAAGGGGTAGCCATGAGCAGTTCTTC. Amino acid sequence: CASSMGRGSHEQFF.